Below, 26 T cell receptor beta chains from the same sample are listed, as sequenced in a study of blood T cells in healthy people across ages. Sample-barcoded 5' priming and a J-beta primer mix drove a second PCR of roughly 6 to 12 cycles. TCRdb processed the 5' RACE reads anew with MiXCR; each CDR3 protein has one entry. The table includes about 670,000 distinct CDR3 sequences, less than 45% detected once. The sequenced sample was blood. These receptors were obtained from a man of 80 years or more in good health.

This clonotype has more than one count but fewer than ten. The chain recombines TRBV4-1 with TRBJ1-2, with D maybe TRBD1 (5 bases). The CDR3 extends over 15 amino acids. V was pared by 1 base and J by 4 bases, with 13 bases between. Germline CDR1 reads MGHRA; CDR2 reads YSYEKL. As DNA, the CDR3 is TGCGCCAGCAGCCAAGGCGCGCAGGGAAGCTATGGCTACACCTTC. This codes for CASSQGAQGSYGYTF.

The J gene is TRBJ2-1, the V gene TRBV20-1, with D unresolved. The germline CDR1 and CDR2 sequences are DFQATT and SNEGSKA (reference sequence). This CDR3 has 14 amino acids. V was cut by 3 bases and J by 13 bases, with 22 bases left in between. This chain's CDR3 is CSASGQKYQETQFF. As DNA, the CDR3 is TGCAGTGCTAGTGGCCAGAAATATCAAGAGACCCAGTTCTTC.

This clonotype was picked up one time. A junction boundary mismatches the germline segment, possibly from a read error. The V call is TRBV27, the J call TRBJ2-6, with D maybe TRBD2 (6 bases). The CDR3 runs 16 residues. Germline V gene sequence: CDR1 MNHEY, CDR2 SMNVEV (reference sequence). The CDR3 reads CASSLRGRTGANVPTF. In nucleotides, the CDR3 is TGTGCCAGCAGTTTGCGGGGTCGGACTGGGGCCAACGTCCCGACTTTC.

This chain connects TRBV7-2 to TRBJ1-5, with D perhaps matching TRBD1 (6 bases). Trimming took 4 bases from V and 2 from J, leaving 15 bases between them. CDR1 SGHTA and CDR2 FQGNSA come from the germline V gene. The CDR3 loop spans 16 amino acids. CDR3: CASSSLQGLRNQPQHF. The CDR3 bases are TGTGCCAGCAGCTCACTACAGGGTTTGCGCAATCAGCCCCAGCATTTT.

V is TRBV12-3 or TRBV12-4 and J is TRBJ1-5; D unclear. The CDR3 spans 14 residues. The V gene lost 1 base and the J gene lost 6 bases, with 10 bases spanning the gap. In DNA, the CDR3 is TGTGCCAGCAGTTTAGATGCATATCTTCAGCCCCAGCATTTT. It translates to CASSLDAYLQPQHF.

J is TRBJ2-4 and V is TRBV5-6, with TRBD1 identical over 8 bases. The closer fit of TRBJ2-7 to the DNA end suggests the J call may be wrong. Germline CDR1 SGHDT, CDR2 YYEEEE. The CDR3 runs to 13 residues. In DNA form, the CDR3 reads TGTGCCAGCAGCCAGGACAGGGACCACGAGCAGTACTTC. It yields the protein CASSQDRDHEQYF.

This clonotype was detected only a few times. V is TRBV7-2 and J is TRBJ2-7; 11 bases map to TRBD2. Germline CDR1 reads SGHTA; CDR2 reads FQGNSA. The CDR3 is made up of 14 amino acids. V gave up 5 bases and J gave up 6 bases; unmatched junction bases: 6. The CDR3 DNA follows: TGTGCCAGCAGCAATAGCGGGGGGGCCCTCGAGCAGTACTTC. Translating it yields CASSNSGGALEQYF.

The V gene is TRBV4-3, the J gene TRBJ2-4; TRBD2 agrees at 8 bases. J gave up 13 bases and V 0 bases, and 14 bases lay outside the gene matches. This CDR3 spans 16 amino acids. Germline CDR1 is LGHNA and CDR2 is YSLEER. In nucleotides, the CDR3 is TGCGCCAGCAGCCAAGATGTCCGGGAGCGGGGGTATGAGCAGTACTTC. Protein sequence: CASSQDVRERGYEQYF.

This clonotype was detected only a few times. The CDR3 DNA reads TGTGCCTGGAATTTCGACACCTGGGGGGGAGCTTTCTTT. Protein product: CAWNFDTWGGAFF. V usage is TRBV30 and J usage is TRBJ1-1; tentatively, D is TRBD1 (5 bases). Germline V gene data show CDR1 as GTSNPN and CDR2 as SVGIG (reference sequence). V lost 4 bases, J lost 10 bases, and 19 bases lay in between. The CDR3 length is 13 residues.

This chain connects TRBV28 to TRBJ2-6, with 10 bases that match TRBD1. V lost 6 bases to trimming and J lost 4 bases; unmatched junction nucleotides: 3. Germline V CDR1 and CDR2: MDHEN, SYDVKM. CDR3 size: 15 residues. This chain's CDR3 is CASRGQGTGANVLTF. For the CDR3, the DNA is TGTGCCAGCAGGGGACAGGGGACCGGGGCCAACGTCCTGACTTTC.

The chain is built from TRBV20-1 and TRBJ2-3, with 12 positions matching TRBD2. The V gene's germline CDR1 is DFQATT and CDR2 SNEGSKA (reference sequence). V trimming: 4 bases; J trimming: 6 bases; junction bases outside the gene matches: 2. The CDR3 spans 13 residues. The CDR3 DNA reads TGCAGTGCTATAACTAGCGGGAGGGATACGCAGTATTTT. Protein sequence: CSAITSGRDTQYF.

This clonotype was seen a handful of times. The chain uses TRBV7-9 and TRBJ1-5; no clear D. V was shortened by 0 bases and J by 3 bases, with 9 bases between the two germline ends. This CDR3 has 15 amino acids. Germline V gene lookup returns CDR1 SEHNR and CDR2 FQNEAQ (reference sequence). The CDR3 is CASSLADGFNQPQHF. The CDR3 DNA reads TGTGCCAGCAGCTTAGCGGACGGATTCAATCAGCCCCAGCATTTT.

This sequence joins TRBV6-1 and TRBJ1-4, with 8 positions matching TRBD1. In germline, CDR1 is MNHNS, CDR2 SASEGT. The length of the CDR3 is 15 residues. V shed 10 bases and J 0 bases; nucleotides not matched to a gene: 7. CDR3 DNA sequence: TGTGCCACCGGCCGGGACAGGACAACTAATGAAAAACTGTTTTTT. Amino acids: CATGRDRTTNEKLFF.

The chain carries TRBV6-6 and TRBJ2-7; the D gene is possibly TRBD1 (6 bases). The CDR3 is made up of 13 amino acids. Germline V lookup: CDR1 MNHNY, CDR2 SVGAGI (reference sequence). The germline V and J ends were trimmed by 5 bases and 4 bases, with 12 bases remaining between them. The CDR3 sequence: CASSALRGYEQYF. CDR3 nucleotides: TGTGCCAGCAGTGCTCTCAGGGGTTACGAGCAGTACTTC.

The chain employs TRBV6-2 or TRBV6-3 and TRBJ1-2; 9 positions match TRBD1. The junction had 5 bases not matched to a gene; V was cut back by 8 bases and J by 4 bases. Germline CDR1 MNHEY, CDR2 SVGEGT. The CDR3 is 13 residues long. The CDR3 DNA reads as TGTGCCAGCCGACCGACAGGGGGCTATGGCTACACCTTC. Translated, it gives CASRPTGGYGYTF.

The chain couples TRBV5-1 to TRBJ2-3, with 7 bases fitting TRBD2. Trimming took 3 bases from V and 6 from J; bases not matched to a gene: 16. Germline-derived CDR1 and CDR2 are SGHRS and YFSETQ. CDR3 length: 17 amino acids. In DNA form, the CDR3 reads TGCGCCAGCAGCTCACGGGGAGGGCTCCCGCGGGAGGATACGCAGTATTTT. Its translation is CASSSRGGLPREDTQYF.

This clonotype was seen a handful of times. V usage is TRBV3-1 and J usage is TRBJ1-6; the D is unclear. Germline CDR1 reads LGHDT; CDR2 reads YNNKEL (reference sequence). The CDR3 length is 14 residues. Trimming removed 0 bases at V and 7 bases at J, with 7 bases between. The CDR3 loop reads CASSQETQNSPLHF. The CDR3 nucleotides read TGTGCCAGCAGCCAAGAAACGCAGAATTCACCCCTCCACTTT.

The chain couples TRBV3-1 to TRBJ1-2; tentative D call: TRBD1 (6 bases). Germline V gives CDR1 LGHDT, CDR2 YNNKEL (reference sequence). Trimming took off 4 bases at V and 8 bases at J, with 17 bases between the two ends. The CDR3 sequence is 14 residues long. The CDR3 DNA reads as TGTGCCAGCAGCCCATTCGGACAGCGAGGGGGCTACACCTTC. Its translation is CASSPFGQRGGYTF.

The V and J genes are TRBV6-1 and TRBJ2-7; 7 bases are shared with TRBD1. The V gene's germline CDR1 is MNHNS and CDR2 SASEGT. This CDR3 region has 15 residues. Losses at the gene ends were 4 bases for V and 0 bases for J; bases not matched to a gene: 6. CDR3 nucleotide sequence: TGTGCCAGCAGTGCCGCCGGGACAGCCTCCTACGAGCAGTACTTC. This translates into CASSAAGTASYEQYF.

This clonotype was recorded a few times. V usage is TRBV20-1 and J usage is TRBJ2-5; D is possibly TRBD2 (6 bases). The CDR3 contains 13 residues. The germline V and J ends were trimmed by 5 bases and 4 bases, with 14 bases remaining between them. Germline V lookup: CDR1 DFQATT, CDR2 SNEGSKA (reference sequence). CDR3 nucleotides: TGCAGTGCTGGAACTAGCAAGGCAGAGACCCAGTACTTC. Its protein product is CSAGTSKAETQYF.

The chain joins TRBV6-2 or TRBV6-3 to TRBJ2-3; D unclear. The CDR3 contains 13 residues. Germline loops: CDR1 MNHEY, CDR2 SVGEGT. Trimming took 7 bases from V and 0 from J, leaving 8 bases between them. Here the CDR3 reads CASKGPSTDTQYF. The CDR3 nucleotides are TGTGCCAGCAAGGGTCCAAGCACAGATACGCAGTATTTT.

This clonotype occurred a few times. This chain links TRBV9 with TRBJ1-1, with a weak D call TRBD1 (6 bases). V was clipped by 4 bases and J by 0 bases, with 10 bases between them. Germline CDR1 and CDR2: SGDLS and YYNGEE. The CDR3 totals 14 residues. The CDR3 DNA sequence: TGTGCCAGCAGCAACGGGGGCATGAACACTGAAGCTTTCTTT. Its protein is CASSNGGMNTEAFF.

A few counts support this clonotype. The chain couples TRBV4-3 to TRBJ2-1, with TRBD2 matching over 7 bases. Per germline, CDR1 LGHNA and CDR2 YSLEER. The V gene end was trimmed by 3 bases and the J gene end by 4 bases; junction bases not matched to a gene: 9. This CDR3 has 16 amino acids. CDR3 DNA sequence: TGCGCCAGCAGCCACGGGGGACTAAACCCGTACAATGAGCAGTTCTTC. Protein product: CASSHGGLNPYNEQFF.

Here the CDR3 DNA reads TGTGCCAGCAGCTTAGCCAATCTAGGGATCTTACCAGCTAGCACAGATACGCAGTATTTT. As protein: CASSLANLGILPASTDTQYF. The V and J genes are TRBV7-6 and TRBJ2-3; no reliable D call. Germline-derived CDR1 and CDR2 are SGHVS and FNYEAQ. V was pared by 0 bases and J by 0 bases, with 22 bases between. CDR3 length equals 20 residues.

As regards this clonotype: A much larger clone is a single base away; this may be a read error. The rearrangement links TRBV7-9 to TRBJ2-5; 8 bases map to TRBD2. With 5 bases clipped from V and 3 bases from J, the junction kept 8 bases outside the gene matches. The CDR3 is 15 residues long. Germline V gene lookup returns CDR1 SEHNR and CDR2 FQNEAQ (reference sequence). CDR3 protein: CASSMGRAGEETQYF. The CDR3 DNA reads as TGTGCCAGCAGCATGGGACGAGCGGGAGAAGAGACCCAGTACTTC.

The gene calls are TRBV27 and TRBJ2-7; weak D call: TRBD2 (5 bases). CDR1 MNHEY and CDR2 SMNVEV come from the germline V gene (reference sequence). This CDR3 has 15 amino acids. V lost 3 bases and J lost 7, with 19 bases in between. CDR3 protein: CASSFLRAPRGEQYF. The CDR3 coding sequence is TGTGCCAGCAGTTTCCTCCGGGCCCCCCGCGGGGAGCAGTACTTC.